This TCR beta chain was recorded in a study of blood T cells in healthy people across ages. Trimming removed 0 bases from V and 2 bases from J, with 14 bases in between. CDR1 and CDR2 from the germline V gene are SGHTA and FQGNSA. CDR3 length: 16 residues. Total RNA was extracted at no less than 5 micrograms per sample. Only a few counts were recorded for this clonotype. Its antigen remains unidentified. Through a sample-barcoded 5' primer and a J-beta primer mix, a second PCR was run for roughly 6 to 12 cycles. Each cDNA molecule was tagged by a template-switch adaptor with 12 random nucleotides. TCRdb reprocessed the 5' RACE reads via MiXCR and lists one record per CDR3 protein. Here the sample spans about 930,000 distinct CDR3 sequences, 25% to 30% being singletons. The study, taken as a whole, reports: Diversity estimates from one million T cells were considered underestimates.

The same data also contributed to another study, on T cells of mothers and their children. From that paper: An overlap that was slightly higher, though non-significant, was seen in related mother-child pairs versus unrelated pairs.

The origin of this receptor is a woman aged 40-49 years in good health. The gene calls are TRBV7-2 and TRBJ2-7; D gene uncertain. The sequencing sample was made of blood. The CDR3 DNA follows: TGTGCCAGCAGCTTAGCTTCAAGTTTTGGCGCCTACGAGCAGTACTTC. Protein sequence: CASSLASSFGAYEQYF. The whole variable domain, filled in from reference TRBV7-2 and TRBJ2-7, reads GAGVSQSPSNKVTEKGKDVELRCDPISGHTALYWYRQSLGQGLEFLIYFQGNSAPDKSGLPSDRFSAERTGGSVSTLTIQRTQQEDSAVYLCASSLASSFGAYEQYFGPGTRLTVT.